This T cell receptor (beta chain) appears in the sequencing data of a study of molecular identifiers for immune sequencing clone quantification. Libraries of naive CD8 cells were prepared from around 20,000 to 1,000,000 sorted cells using 10%, 30% or 50% RNA. Both previously described methods and listed TCR primers were employed to make bulk TCR libraries. TCRdb fed the PCR reads into MiXCR, producing one record per CDR3 protein. The table has nearly 650,000 distinct CDR3 sequences, around 25% seen once. CDR1 is LNHDA and CDR2 is SQIVND in the germline V gene (reference sequence). The CDR3 spans 15 residues. The V end was cut by 0 bases, the J end by 7 bases, with 13 bases between. This clonotype was detected a few times.

This clonotype originated in a human donor in good health. Some libraries in this study had Jurkat cell RNA spiked in. What was sequenced was naive CD8+ T cells from blood, with Jurkat cell RNA spiked in. Subset noted: FACS-sorted CD8+CD4-CCR7+CD45RA+ naive T cells. The V gene is TRBV19, the J gene TRBJ1-5; D may be TRBD1 (6 bases). CDR3 bases: TGTGCCAGTAGTATAGATGAGACAGGTGGCCAGCCCCAGCATTTT. This translates into CASSIDETGGQPQHF.